The clone carrying this T cell receptor beta chain showed up just once. From each donor, at least one pre-ART PBMC sample and at least two post-ART PBMC samples were obtained. The data stem from a study of long-term antiretroviral therapy in people with HIV. CDR3 size: 16 residues. With 0 bases clipped from V and 3 bases from J, the junction kept 5 bases outside the gene matches. CDR1 SGHNT and CDR2 YYREEE come from the germline V gene (reference sequence). Version v3.0 of the immunoSEQ assay ran at survey level. Sequencing was performed with immunoSEQ multiplex PCR; in TCRdb, only in-frame clones are kept and a portion is missing. The data show about 30,000 clones, 75% to 90% seen once.

Here the sequenced sample was unsorted PBMCs, taken 3.2 years before starting antiretroviral therapy. V usage is TRBV5-4 and J usage is TRBJ2-7; 11 bases are shared with TRBD2. The receptor was derived from a middle-aged man with HIV. CDR3 nucleotides: TGTGCCAGCAGCTTGGACGCTGGGACTAGCGGCTACGAGCAGTACTTC. Its protein is CASSLDAGTSGYEQYF.